This TCR beta chain came from a study of T cell responses to AZD1222 COVID-19 vaccine. Study findings and constraints: Donor demographics were predominantly white British with a female majority; clonal diversity may be underestimated. Spike was spanned by vaccine-associated CD4 TCRs, which were dominant at 160-218 and 743-854. Seropositivity was recorded at baseline in only 6 or 7 AZD1222 recipients.

Both about-4-week and about-12-week second-dose recipients were combined. Per germline, CDR1 MNHEY and CDR2 SMNVEV (reference sequence). This CDR3 is built from 14 residues. The V gene lost 11 bases and the J gene lost 0 bases, with 16 bases spanning the gap. Data came from immunoSEQ multiplex PCR; TCRdb stores just in-frame clones and leaves some out. In the table there are 100,000 to 150,000 clones, about nine tenths of which are singletons. Of note for this clone: What it binds is not known.

This TCR derives from an adult who received the AZD1222 COVID-19 vaccine. This sequence joins TRBV27 and TRBJ1-2; unclear D gene. The source was peripheral blood, collected 28 days after the second AZD1222 dose. CDR3 loop: CASGGLLANYGYTF. The DNA for the CDR3 is TGTGCCTCGGGCGGTCTTTTAGCTAACTATGGCTACACCTTC.